The 28 T cell receptor beta chains listed next were all sequenced from one sample in a study of cytomegalovirus exposure and HLA in healthy donors. 13 Jbeta primers and 60 Vbeta primers were used for the PCR. Clones were read by immunoSEQ multiplex PCR, and TCRdb kept only the in-frame ones, dropping some. Among 43,000 or so clones listed, around three quarters were seen once. The source material was PBMCs. The receptor source for this set is a man under 40 in good health and CMV-seronegative.

The V call is TRBV25-1, the J call TRBJ2-5; TRBD1 matches at 10 bases. Trimming removed 4 bases from V and 2 bases from J; junction bases left unmatched: 13. Germline lookup yields CDR1 MGHDK and CDR2 SYGVNS. The CDR3 is made up of 18 amino acids. The CDR3 region has the DNA TGTGCCAGCAGTGGCCCCGGCGCAGGACAGGGGGTACAAGAGACCCAGTACTTC. Protein: CASSGPGAGQGVQETQYF.

This clone showed up just once. V gene TRBV30 combines with J gene TRBJ1-2; possible D gene TRBD1, 5 bases. CDR3 size: 14 residues. Trimming removed 6 bases at V and 8 bases at J, with 22 bases between. Germline V gives CDR1 GTSNPN, CDR2 SVGIG (reference sequence). The CDR3 DNA follows: TGTGCCTGCCCTCAGGGATCTCCGTTGGGAGGCTACACCTTC. Protein product: CACPQGSPLGGYTF.

The sample holds a few counts of this clone. J is TRBJ2-7 and V is TRBV7-2, with D maybe TRBD1 (6 bases). CDR3 size: 13 residues. Germline V CDR1 and CDR2: SGHTA, FQGNSA. The V end was cut by 1 base, the J end by 6 bases, with 10 bases between. This CDR3 reads CASSLGQGFEQYF. CDR3 nucleotides: TGTGCCAGCAGCTTAGGTCAGGGGTTCGAGCAGTACTTC.

The gene calls are TRBV11-2 and TRBJ2-1; D unclear. With 1 base removed from V and 7 bases from J, the gap between germline ends came to 17 bases. Germline values: CDR1 SGHAT, CDR2 FQNNGV. There are 16 residues in the CDR3. CDR3 sequence (DNA): TGTGCCAGCAGCTTAGTTAGTCCTAGTCGTAGGAATGAGCAGTTCTTC. It yields the protein CASSLVSPSRRNEQFF.

The chain links TRBV28 to TRBJ1-5, with 11 bases fitting TRBD1. Germline assignment: CDR1 MDHEN and CDR2 SYDVKM. The CDR3 is 15 residues long. With 5 bases clipped from V and 6 bases from J, the junction kept 6 bases outside the gene matches. The CDR3 region has the DNA TGTGCCAGCAGTCCCCGGGACAGGGGGAGTCAGCCCCAGCATTTT. It yields the protein CASSPRDRGSQPQHF.

The sample holds a few counts of this clone. The V gene is TRBV2, the J gene TRBJ1-2; 7 nucleotides match TRBD1. This CDR3 region has 13 residues. The germline CDR1 and CDR2 sequences are SNHLY and FYNNEI. V shed 6 bases, J shed 7 bases, and the junction held 8 bases outside the gene matches. DNA for the CDR3: TGTGCCAGCAGAGGGGGCAGGGATCTTGGCTACACCTTC. This translates into CASRGGRDLGYTF.

This chain links TRBV11-2 with TRBJ1-1, with no clear D. Trimming removed 0 bases from V and 3 bases from J, with 14 bases in between. The CDR3 loop spans 16 amino acids. In germline, CDR1 is SGHAT, CDR2 FQNNGV. CDR3 amino acids: CASSLEIWRAHTEAFF. The CDR3 DNA reads TGTGCCAGCAGCTTAGAGATTTGGAGGGCGCACACTGAAGCTTTCTTT.

The rearrangement links TRBV4-2 to TRBJ2-5; 7 nucleotides agree with TRBD2. The CDR3 spans 16 residues. V was clipped by 0 bases and J by 3 bases; unmatched bases: 7. The germline gives CDR1 LGHNA, CDR2 YNFKEQ. DNA of the CDR3: TGTGCCAGCAGCCAAGATCTGCCTAGCGGAGAAGAGACCCAGTACTTC. Translating gives CASSQDLPSGEETQYF.

This clone was observed a single time. The genes are TRBV4-1 and TRBJ2-3; 9 bases align to TRBD1. Trimming at V came to 6 bases and at J to 4 bases, leaving 8 bases not matched to a gene. CDR1 is MGHRA, CDR2 YSYEKL, per germline. CDR3 size: 15 residues. DNA for the CDR3: TGCGCCAGCAGTCGGACAGGGGTCCAGGCAGATACGCAGTATTTT. Its translation: CASSRTGVQADTQYF.

V gene TRBV6-1 combines with J gene TRBJ2-5; no firm D call. The V gene lost 2 bases and the J gene lost 4 bases, with 17 bases spanning the gap. Germline V CDR1 and CDR2: MNHNS, SASEGT. The CDR3 spans 16 residues. CDR3 DNA: TGTGCCAGCAGTGAATACCACCCCGGAGTACGAGAGACCCAGTACTTC. Its protein product is CASSEYHPGVRETQYF.

V usage is TRBV5-8 and J usage is TRBJ2-7; TRBD2 aligns across 7 bases. Germline V gene sequence: CDR1 SGHTS, CDR2 YDEGEE. V shed 3 bases, J shed 5 bases, and the junction held 8 bases outside the gene matches. The CDR3 has 14 amino acids. DNA for the CDR3: TGTGCCAGCAGCTGGAGGGAGGGCCGTCACGAGCAGTACTTC. It translates to CASSWREGRHEQYF.

In nucleotides, the CDR3 is TGCGCCAGCAGCTTGCCTAGCGGGAAGGTCAATGAGCAGTTCTTC. This translates into CASSLPSGKVNEQFF. The J gene is TRBJ2-1, the V gene TRBV5-1; 9 bases are shared with TRBD2. J gave up 6 bases and V 1 base, and 5 bases lay outside the gene matches. CDR1 SGHRS and CDR2 YFSETQ come from the germline V gene. CDR3 size: 15 residues.

The chain has TRBV27 and TRBJ1-6; D unresolved. V was trimmed by 2 bases and J by 1 base, leaving 18 bases between them. The CDR3 extends over 19 amino acids. From germline, CDR1 is MNHEY and CDR2 SMNVEV (reference sequence). The CDR3 loop reads CASSLQSANFGSYNSPLHF. Written as DNA, the CDR3 is TGTGCCAGCAGTTTACAGAGCGCAAATTTTGGGTCCTATAATTCACCCCTCCACTTT.

The rearrangement links TRBV18 to TRBJ2-2, with TRBD1 matching over 7 bases. This CDR3 contains 15 residues. The trim removed 5 bases at V and 0 bases at J, leaving 3 bases unmatched. Germline lookup yields CDR1 KGHSH and CDR2 LQKENI. The CDR3, as DNA: TGTGCCAGCTCATCGGGACAGTCGAACACCGGGGAGCTGTTTTTT. Residues: CASSSGQSNTGELFF.

Notes on this clone: The DNA is omitted, as the CDR3 cannot be located on it reliably, and the CDR3 follows TCRdb's listing. The chain is built from TRBV7-2 and TRBJ2-1; the table's TRBD2 call for D was not verified on the DNA. Both ends counted, the CDR3 spans 16 residues. Germline CDR1 SGHTA, CDR2 FQGNSA. CDR3 in amino acids: CASSFLWASGDNEQFF.

The chain employs TRBV7-2 and TRBJ1-5; TRBD1 matches at 9 bases. This CDR3 contains 14 residues. The trim removed 5 bases at V and 5 bases at J, leaving 4 bases unmatched. The germline V gene has CDR1 SGHTA and CDR2 FQGNSA. The CDR3 protein is CASSRDREYQPQHF. Here the CDR3 DNA reads TGTGCCAGCAGCCGGGACAGGGAATATCAGCCCCAGCATTTT.

The count of this clone is one. CDR3 bases: TGTGCCAGCAGATACAGCACGAGCTCCTACAATGAGCAGTTCTTC. Its protein is CASRYSTSSYNEQFF. The chain links TRBV2 to TRBJ2-1; D is unclear. V lost 6 bases to trimming and J lost 0 bases, with 12 bases between them. Looked up from germline, CDR1 is SNHLY and CDR2 is FYNNEI. This CDR3 region has 15 residues.

V usage is TRBV5-1 and J usage is TRBJ2-5, with unresolved D. Germline V CDR1 and CDR2: SGHRS, YFSETQ. The CDR3 runs to 17 residues. Trimming took 1 base from V and 0 from J, leaving 16 bases between them. CDR3 in DNA: TGCGCCAGCAGCTTGACTGGTTCTAGTCGGTACCAAGAGACCCAGTACTTC. Amino acids: CASSLTGSSRYQETQYF.

The gene calls are TRBV29-1 and TRBJ2-1; TRBD2 aligns across 11 bases. The CDR3 runs to 14 residues. The V gene's germline CDR1 is SQVTM and CDR2 ANQGSEA. V was pared by 3 bases and J by 8 bases, with 6 bases of the junction left unmatched. The DNA of the CDR3 is TGCAGCGTTGATGAACTAGCGGGAGTCGATGAGCAGTTCTTC. This sequence encodes CSVDELAGVDEQFF.

The V and J genes are TRBV2 and TRBJ1-2; maybe TRBD1 (6 bases). With 7 bases removed from V and 5 bases from J, the gap between germline ends came to 20 bases. Germline loops: CDR1 SNHLY, CDR2 FYNNEI. This CDR3 contains 15 residues. The CDR3 DNA sequence: TGTGCCAGCAACGAACTAACAGGGTCTACTTATGGCTACACCTTC. Translating it yields CASNELTGSTYGYTF.

The V call is TRBV5-1, the J call TRBJ2-1, with 7 bases lining up with TRBD2. Germline values: CDR1 SGHRS, CDR2 YFSETQ. The junction had 8 bases not matched to a gene; V was cut back by 4 bases and J by 7 bases. The CDR3 loop spans 14 amino acids. CDR3 loop: CASSGRSGGNEQFF. For the CDR3, the DNA is TGCGCCAGCAGCGGACGGTCGGGGGGTAATGAGCAGTTCTTC.

V usage is TRBV7-9 and J usage is TRBJ1-4; D not resolved. V was pared by 2 bases and J by 5 bases, with 6 bases between. The CDR3 consists of 13 residues. The germline CDR1 and CDR2 sequences are SEHNR and FQNEAQ (reference sequence). The CDR3 bases are TGTGCCAGCAGCTTAAGCGGGAATGAAAAACTGTTTTTT. Encoded protein: CASSLSGNEKLFF. The complete variable domain, with remaining parts taken from reference TRBV7-9 and TRBJ1-4, reads DTGVSQNPRHKITKRGQNVTFRCDPISEHNRLYWYRQTLGQGPEFLTYFQNEAQLEKSRLLSDRFSAERPKGSFSTLEIQRTEQGDSAMYLCASSLSGNEKLFFGSGTQLSVL.

V and J are TRBV30 and TRBJ2-5; D not certain. V was cut by 2 bases and J by 5 bases, with 12 bases left in between. The CDR3 has 13 amino acids. The germline V gene encodes CDR1 GTSNPN and CDR2 SVGIG (reference sequence). CDR3 sequence: CAWSQRLRETQYF. CDR3 DNA sequence: TGTGCCTGGAGTCAGAGGTTGCGCGAGACCCAGTACTTC.

This clone has more than one count but fewer than ten. The chain employs TRBV6-5 and TRBJ2-1, with D unclear. The germline V gene encodes CDR1 MNHEY and CDR2 SVGAGI. Trimming took 5 bases from V and 6 from J, leaving 5 bases between them. CDR3 size: 11 residues. CDR3 sequence reads: CASSALNEQFF. DNA for the CDR3: TGTGCCAGCAGTGCACTCAATGAGCAGTTCTTC.

CDR3 sequence: CAWSVLWGRDTQYF. The DNA of the CDR3 is TGTGCCTGGAGTGTACTGTGGGGGCGAGATACGCAGTATTTT. V usage is TRBV30 and J usage is TRBJ2-3, with D perhaps matching TRBD1 (6 bases). The CDR3 covers 14 residues. Germline V CDR1 and CDR2: GTSNPN, SVGIG (reference sequence). The V end was cut by 0 bases, the J end by 5 bases, with 12 bases between.

This clone showed up just once. The DNA of the CDR3 is TGTGCCAGCAGCACTACAGGGGGGAGCAATCAGCCCCAGCATTTT. Encoded protein: CASSTTGGSNQPQHF. The chain carries TRBV9 and TRBJ1-5; 8 nucleotides agree with TRBD1. Trimming took 4 bases from V and 1 from J; bases not matched to a gene: 4. Germline V gene sequence: CDR1 SGDLS, CDR2 YYNGEE. CDR3 size: 15 residues.

This chain uses TRBV14 with TRBJ2-1, with 15 bases identical to TRBD2. Trimming removed 2 bases from V and 6 bases from J; junction bases left unmatched: 8. Germline V gene data show CDR1 as SGHDN and CDR2 as FVKESK. This CDR3 contains 18 residues. The CDR3 spells CASSQWGLAGGTRNEQFF. Here the CDR3 DNA reads TGTGCCAGCAGCCAATGGGGACTAGCGGGAGGTACTCGCAATGAGCAGTTCTTC.

The gene calls are TRBV29-1 and TRBJ2-1, with D perhaps TRBD1 (6 bases). The CDR3 loop spans 12 amino acids. Germline V gene sequence: CDR1 SQVTM, CDR2 ANQGSEA. Trimming removed 7 bases at V and 4 bases at J, with 11 bases between. CDR3 residues: CSGSTGYNEQFF. CDR3 sequence (DNA): TGCAGCGGATCGACAGGTTACAATGAGCAGTTCTTC.